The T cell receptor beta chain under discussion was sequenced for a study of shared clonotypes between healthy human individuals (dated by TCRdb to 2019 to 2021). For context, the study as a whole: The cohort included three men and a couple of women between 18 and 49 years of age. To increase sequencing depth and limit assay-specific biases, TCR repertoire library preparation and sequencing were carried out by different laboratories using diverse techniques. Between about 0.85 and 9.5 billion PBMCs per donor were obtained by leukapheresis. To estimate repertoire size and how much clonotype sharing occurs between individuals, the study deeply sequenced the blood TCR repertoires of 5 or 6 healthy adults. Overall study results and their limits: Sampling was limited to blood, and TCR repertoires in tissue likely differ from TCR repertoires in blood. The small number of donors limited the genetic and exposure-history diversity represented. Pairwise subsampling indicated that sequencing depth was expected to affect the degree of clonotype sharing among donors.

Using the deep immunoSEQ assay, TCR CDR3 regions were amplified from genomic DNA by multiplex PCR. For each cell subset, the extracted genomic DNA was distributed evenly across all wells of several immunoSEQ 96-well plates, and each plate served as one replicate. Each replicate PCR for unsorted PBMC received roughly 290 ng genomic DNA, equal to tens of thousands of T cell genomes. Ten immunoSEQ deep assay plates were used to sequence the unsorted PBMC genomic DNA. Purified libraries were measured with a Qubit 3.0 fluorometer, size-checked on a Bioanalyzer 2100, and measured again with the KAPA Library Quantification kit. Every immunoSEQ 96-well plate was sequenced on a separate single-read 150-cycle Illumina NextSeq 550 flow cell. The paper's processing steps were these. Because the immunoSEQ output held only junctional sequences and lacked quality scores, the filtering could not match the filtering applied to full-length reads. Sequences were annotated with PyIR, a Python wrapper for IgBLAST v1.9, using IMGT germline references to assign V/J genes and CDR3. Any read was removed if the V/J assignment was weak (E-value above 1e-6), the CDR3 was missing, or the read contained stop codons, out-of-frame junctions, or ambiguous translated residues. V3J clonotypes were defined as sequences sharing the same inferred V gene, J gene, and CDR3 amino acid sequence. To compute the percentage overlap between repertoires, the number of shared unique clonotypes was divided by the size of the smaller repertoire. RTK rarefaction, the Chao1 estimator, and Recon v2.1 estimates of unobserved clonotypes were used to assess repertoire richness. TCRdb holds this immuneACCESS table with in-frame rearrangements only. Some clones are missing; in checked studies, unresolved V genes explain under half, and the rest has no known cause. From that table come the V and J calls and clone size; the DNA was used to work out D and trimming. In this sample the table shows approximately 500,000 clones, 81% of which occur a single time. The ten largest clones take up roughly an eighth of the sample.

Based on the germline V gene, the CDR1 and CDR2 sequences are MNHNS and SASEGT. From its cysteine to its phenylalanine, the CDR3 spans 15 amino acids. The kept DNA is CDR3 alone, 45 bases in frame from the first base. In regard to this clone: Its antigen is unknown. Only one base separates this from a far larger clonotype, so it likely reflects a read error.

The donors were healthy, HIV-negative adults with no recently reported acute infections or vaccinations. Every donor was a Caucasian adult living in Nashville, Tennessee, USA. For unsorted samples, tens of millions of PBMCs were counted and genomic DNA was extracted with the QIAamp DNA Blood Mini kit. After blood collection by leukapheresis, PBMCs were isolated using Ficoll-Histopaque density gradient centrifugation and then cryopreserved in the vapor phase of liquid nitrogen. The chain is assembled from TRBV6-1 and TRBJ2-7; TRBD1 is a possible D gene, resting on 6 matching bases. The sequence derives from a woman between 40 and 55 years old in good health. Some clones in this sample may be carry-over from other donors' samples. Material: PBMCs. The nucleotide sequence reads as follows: TGTGCCAGCGGTGAAAGTGTGGGGGCCCCCTACGAGCAGTACTTC. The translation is CASGESVGAPYEQYF.